This T cell receptor beta chain is drawn from a study of beta chain features in type 1 diabetes. CDR1 is MRHNA and CDR2 is SNTAGT in the germline V gene. The CDR3 extends over 15 amino acids. This clone was seen only a few times. What it binds is unknown. An end of the junction does not agree with germline; a read error may underlie this. Study results and limitations: For Type 1 diabetes patients, all four CD4+ subsets carried TCRB CDR3s that were moderately but significantly shorter. Equally in patients and controls, shorter templates might have been favored by PCR. Over-representation of high TCR-expressing cells was a possible consequence of cDNA sequencing.

Expressed TCRB transcripts got sequenced, as all isolated RNA was reverse transcribed. Sequencing was performed with immunoSEQ multiplex PCR; in TCRdb, only in-frame clones are kept and a portion is missing. The data contain around 200,000 clones, about 12% of them singletons. Each sorted fraction was over 98% pure. Sequencing was done on a sample of central memory CD4+ T cells from blood. The chain is built from TRBV6-4 and TRBJ1-3; 9 bases align to TRBD1. The TCR originated in a woman between 18 and 29 years old in good health. In nucleotides, the CDR3 is TGTGCCAGCAGACCGGACAGGGGATCGGGAAACACCATGTATTTT. Its protein product is CASRPDRGSGNTMYF.